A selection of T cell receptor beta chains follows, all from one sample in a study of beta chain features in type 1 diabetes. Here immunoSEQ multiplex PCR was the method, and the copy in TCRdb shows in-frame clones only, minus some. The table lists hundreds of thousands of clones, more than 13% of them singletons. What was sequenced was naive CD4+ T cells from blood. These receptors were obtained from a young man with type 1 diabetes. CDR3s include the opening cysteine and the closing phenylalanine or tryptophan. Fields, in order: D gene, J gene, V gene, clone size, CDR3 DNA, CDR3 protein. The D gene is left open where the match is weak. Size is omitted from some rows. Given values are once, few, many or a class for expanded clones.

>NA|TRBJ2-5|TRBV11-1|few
TGTGCCAGCAGCTTGAGGACCTATAACGGAGAGACCCAGTACTTC
CASSLRTYNGETQYF
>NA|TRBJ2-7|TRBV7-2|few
TGTGCCAGCAGCTTAGTCGGGCAGTCCTACGAGCAGTACTTC
CASSLVGQSYEQYF
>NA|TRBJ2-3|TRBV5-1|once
TGCGCCAGCAGACCTGGACGGACCACAGATACGCAGTATTTT
CASRPGRTTDTQYF
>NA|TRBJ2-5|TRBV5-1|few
TGCGCCAGCAGGTTGAGGTTAGGAACTGGAGAGACCCAGTACTTC
CASRLRLGTGETQYF
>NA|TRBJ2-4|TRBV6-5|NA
TGTGCCAGCAGCGACTGGGGCAGTACTTTGGACATTCAGTACTTC
CASSDWGSTLDIQYF
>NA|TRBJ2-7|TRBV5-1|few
TGCGCCAGCAGCTTGGAAGGGCTCCGAGGCTACGAGCAGTACTTC
CASSLEGLRGYEQYF
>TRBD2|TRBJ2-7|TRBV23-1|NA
TGCGCCAGCCCTTCGGTGCTAGCGGGTATCTACGAGCAGTACTTC
CASPSVLAGIYEQYF
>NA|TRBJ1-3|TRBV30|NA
TGTGCCTGGAACAGGGTTTCTGGAAACACCATATATTTT
CAWNRVSGNTIYF
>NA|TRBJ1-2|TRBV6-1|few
TGTGCCAGCCGAAAGACCCTTATCCAACTCTATGGCTACACCTTC
CASRKTLIQLYGYTF
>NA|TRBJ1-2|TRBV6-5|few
TGTGCCAGCAGGGAAGGGGGGTTCTATGGCTACACCTTC
CASREGGFYGYTF
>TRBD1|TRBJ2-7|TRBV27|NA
TGTGCCAGCAGTTCCGGGACAGGGGAAGGCGAGCAGTACTTC
CASSSGTGEGEQYF
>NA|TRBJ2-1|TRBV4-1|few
TGCGCCAGCAGTCGCCCGGGGCTTGAGCAGTTCTTC
CASSRPGLEQFF
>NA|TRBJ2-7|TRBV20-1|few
TGCAGTGCTTATCAGGGCTACGAGCAGTACTTC
CSAYQGYEQYF
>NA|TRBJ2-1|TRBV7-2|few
TGTGCCAGCAGCTTCCTGCGGAATGAGCAGTTCTTC
CASSFLRNEQFF
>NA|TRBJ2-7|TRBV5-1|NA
TGCGCCAGCAGCCCCACCGGAGGCGAGCAGTACTTC
CASSPTGGEQYF